This T cell receptor (beta chain) was recorded in a study of read filtering for tumor transcriptome and immune sequencing. Study-level points and caveats: In IR-seq, single-read clonotypes were 75% to 90% of clonotypes but approximately 3.5% of reads.

Molecular barcoded adaptors covering alpha/delta and beta/gamma chains were used on roughly 370 ng RNA. TCRdb re-derived calls from the reads in MiXCR, one entry per CDR3 protein. The sample includes about 130,000 distinct CDR3 sequences, about an eighth of them seen just once. The CDR3 is 15 amino acids. Per germline, CDR1 SGHNT and CDR2 YYREEE (reference sequence). Trimming stripped 6 bases from V and 0 bases from J, with 15 bases between. There are a few counts of this clonotype. As yet, its antigen is unknown. The origin of this receptor is a donor aged 40 or over with multiple myeloma. The specimen sequenced was a population of CD138-negative cells sorted from bone marrow. The chain has TRBV5-4 and TRBJ1-1, with D perhaps TRBD1 (6 bases). The CDR3 DNA sequence: TGTGCCAGCACTCTAGGGGGGGGGATGAACACTGAAGCTTTCTTT. It encodes CASTLGGGMNTEAFF.